The 16 T cell receptor beta chains below all came from one sample that was sequenced in a study of neurological immune-mediated disorders. TCRdb re-called the 5' RACE reads with MiXCR, one entry per CDR3 protein. The sample has approximately 38,000 distinct CDR3 sequences, approximately 7.2% seen once. Sequencing input: CD4+ T cells from blood. These receptors all stem from a man over 45 in good health.

By its share, this clonotype is medium-sized. This chain joins TRBV28 and TRBJ2-5, with 7 nucleotides matching TRBD2. Losses at the gene ends were 1 base for V and 5 bases for J; bases not matched to a gene: 7. Germline CDR1 reads MDHEN; CDR2 reads SYDVKM. The CDR3 is 15 residues long. This CDR3 reads CASSLSAGAGETQYF. The DNA of the CDR3 is TGTGCCAGCAGTTTATCGGCGGGAGCCGGGGAGACCCAGTACTTC.

This clonotype was detected ten times or more. The chain carries TRBV7-2 and TRBJ2-7; D might be TRBD1 (5 bases). The CDR3 length is 15 residues. V was trimmed by 4 bases and J by 3 bases, leaving 16 bases between them. Germline CDR1 SGHTA, CDR2 FQGNSA. In DNA, the CDR3 is TGTGCCAGCAGCTCCCAAGGGGCAGGAGACTACGAGCAGTACTTC. Its protein product is CASSSQGAGDYEQYF.

This clonotype was seen at least ten times. This chain joins TRBV4-2 and TRBJ1-6, with 7 bases fitting TRBD1. The CDR3 is 17 residues long. Germline values: CDR1 LGHNA, CDR2 YNFKEQ. The ends lost 1 base at V and 7 bases at J; junction bases unmatched: 10. The CDR3 DNA sequence: TGTGCCAGCAGCCAAGGGAGGGAGGGGGCGCTGAATTCACCCCTCCACTTT. Protein product: CASSQGREGALNSPLHF.

This clonotype was detected ten times or more. This chain links TRBV12-3 or TRBV12-4 with TRBJ2-5; D call uncertain. The germline V and J ends were trimmed by 3 bases and 1 base, with 9 bases remaining between them. The length of the CDR3 is 14 residues. For the CDR3, the DNA is TGTGCCAGCAGTTTGCACGGGTCCCAAGAGACCCAGTACTTC. This translates into CASSLHGSQETQYF.

This clonotype was counted ten times or more. The V and J genes are TRBV7-2 and TRBJ2-1; D perhaps matches TRBD1 (5 bases). With 2 bases removed from V and 4 bases from J, the gap between germline ends came to 12 bases. The CDR3 runs to 15 residues. Germline CDR1 is SGHTA and CDR2 is FQGNSA. The CDR3 DNA follows: TGTGCCAGCAGCTTAAGGGGATATCGGTACAATGAGCAGTTCTTC. Translating gives CASSLRGYRYNEQFF.

There are many counts of this clonotype. The chain links TRBV5-1 to TRBJ2-3; D may correspond to TRBD1 or TRBD2 (5 bases each). CDR1 is SGHRS, CDR2 YFSETQ, per germline. There are 14 residues in the CDR3. The ends were cut back, 0 bases at V and 2 bases at J, with 7 bases in the middle. As DNA, the CDR3 is TGCGCCAGCAGCTTGGACGGGACCACAGATACGCAGTATTTT. Amino acid sequence: CASSLDGTTDTQYF.

Ten or more counts support this clonotype. The rearrangement uses TRBV5-1 and TRBJ2-1; D perhaps matches TRBD1 (6 bases). Trimming left V 4 bases short and J 6 bases short, with 8 bases between. This CDR3 region has 12 residues. CDR1 is SGHRS, CDR2 YFSETQ, per germline. The CDR3 nucleotides read TGCGCCAGCAGCGCACAGGGCAATGAGCAGTTCTTC. It specifies CASSAQGNEQFF.

This clonotype was detected only a few times. The chain joins TRBV7-9 to TRBJ1-2, with 7 bases fitting TRBD1. V was clipped by 8 bases and J by 8 bases; unmatched bases: 11. Germline CDR1 SEHNR, CDR2 FQNEAQ (reference sequence). The CDR3 loop spans 13 amino acids. In DNA form, the CDR3 reads TGTGCCAGCTCTGGACAGGTTCCGGGCGGCTACACCTTC. It translates to CASSGQVPGGYTF.

This clonotype was seen at least ten times. The V call is TRBV20-1, the J call TRBJ2-7; TRBD2 might be the D (6 bases). Germline V lookup: CDR1 DFQATT, CDR2 SNEGSKA (reference sequence). V dropped 6 bases and J dropped 2 bases, with 17 bases sitting between them. The CDR3 extends over 14 amino acids. CDR3 in amino acids: CSAPSPGGTYEQYF. DNA of the CDR3: TGCAGTGCCCCCTCCCCTGGCGGGACCTACGAGCAGTACTTC.

This clonotype was found many times. The chain is built from TRBV5-5 and TRBJ2-5; unclear D gene. The CDR3 has 12 residues. V lost 3 bases and J 10 bases, leaving 13 bases between the germline ends. Looked up from germline, CDR1 is SGHKS and CDR2 is YYEKEE (reference sequence). CDR3 nucleotide sequence: TGTGCCAGCAGCTCTCCCGGAAAGGACCAGTACTTC. The encoded protein is CASSSPGKDQYF. The full variable domain, with the rest looked up from reference TRBV5-5 and TRBJ2-5, is DAGVTQSPTHLIKTRGQQVTLRCSPISGHKSVSWYQQVLGQGPQFIFQYYEKEERGRGNFPDRFSARQFPNYSSELNVNALLLGDSALYLCASSSPGKDQYFGPGTRLLVL.

This clonotype was detected ten times or more. The rearrangement links TRBV7-2 to TRBJ2-3; D is possibly TRBD2 (7 bases). Trimming cost V 3 bases and J 0 bases, with 10 bases left between them. The CDR3 length is 15 residues. CDR1 SGHTA and CDR2 FQGNSA come from the germline V gene. The CDR3 here is CASSFAGASTDTQYF. CDR3 sequence (DNA): TGTGCCAGCAGCTTCGCGGGGGCCAGCACAGATACGCAGTATTTT. Based on the CDR3 plus reference TRBV7-2 and TRBJ2-3, the full variable domain is GAGVSQSPSNKVTEKGKDVELRCDPISGHTALYWYRQSLGQGLEFLIYFQGNSAPDKSGLPSDRFSAERTGGSVSTLTIQRTQQEDSAVYLCASSFAGASTDTQYFGPGTRLTVL.

The chain carries TRBV30 and TRBJ2-7, with D possibly matching TRBD2 (5 bases). Per germline, CDR1 GTSNPN and CDR2 SVGIG (reference sequence). The CDR3 length is 15 residues. Trimming took off 3 bases at V and 5 bases at J, with 20 bases between the two ends. This CDR3 reads CAWRRVGGDGNEQYF. The CDR3 DNA reads as TGTGCCTGGAGACGGGTAGGAGGTGATGGGAACGAGCAGTACTTC. The full variable domain, completed using reference TRBV30 and TRBJ2-7, is SQTIHQWPATLVQPVGSPLSLECTVEGTSNPNLYWYRQAAGRGLQLLFYSVGIGQISSEVPQNLSASRPQDRQFILSSKKLLLSDSGFYLCAWRRVGGDGNEQYFGPGTRLTVT.

This chain connects TRBV20-1 to TRBJ1-6, with D possibly being TRBD1 (5 bases). The length of the CDR3 is 14 residues. The V end was cut by 3 bases, the J end by 6 bases, with 12 bases between. Germline V gene data show CDR1 as DFQATT and CDR2 as SNEGSKA (reference sequence). In nucleotides, the CDR3 is TGCAGTGCTAGCACGGGGCTAGCTAATTCACCCCTCCACTTT. This translates into CSASTGLANSPLHF.

This clonotype came up many times. The chain combines TRBV28 with TRBJ2-1; D is tentatively TRBD1 or TRBD2 (6 bases each). The CDR3 extends over 15 amino acids. The V gene's germline CDR1 is MDHEN and CDR2 SYDVKM. The V gene lost 8 bases and the J gene lost 0 bases, with 14 bases spanning the gap. DNA of the CDR3: TGTGCCAGCGTTCTGGGGGGCCCCTCCTACAATGAGCAGTTCTTC. It encodes CASVLGGPSYNEQFF.

This clonotype was recorded at least ten times. The CDR3 nucleotides read TGTGCCAGTCATTTAGTGGCAGATACGCAGTATTTT. As protein: CASHLVADTQYF. The chain recombines TRBV27 with TRBJ2-3; no definite D call. With 9 bases removed from V and 4 bases from J, the gap between germline ends came to 11 bases. CDR1 and CDR2 from the germline V gene are MNHEY and SMNVEV (reference sequence). This CDR3 is built from 12 residues.

This clonotype occurred many times. The V call is TRBV15, the J call TRBJ1-2; a weak D match, TRBD1 (5 bases). The CDR3 totals 16 residues. CDR1 is LNHNV, CDR2 YYDKDF, per germline (reference sequence). V was trimmed by 3 bases and J by 7 bases, leaving 21 bases between them. CDR3 in amino acids: CATSRLDGRVGGGYTF. The CDR3 bases are TGTGCCACCAGCAGGCTCGACGGCAGGGTTGGCGGTGGCTACACCTTC.